This TCR beta chain was sequenced for a study of T-cell memory formation after mild COVID-19. At the level of the study: TCR clusters mostly belonged to single donors.

5'RACE with constant-segment primers yielded barcoded, UMI-tagged TCR alpha and TCR beta cDNA libraries. TCRdb reprocessed the 5' RACE reads with MiXCR, giving one entry per CDR3 protein. Of 100,000 to 140,000 distinct CDR3 sequences in the sample, approximately 14% were seen once. This CDR3 has 13 residues. Between the trimmed V and J ends, which lost 0 bases and 4 bases, there was a span of 7 bases. The germline V gene has CDR1 SGDLS and CDR2 YYNGEE. Sequencing used PBMCs or a T cell subset sorted from them (not recorded which). This sequence joins TRBV9 and TRBJ2-5, with D unclear. The clonotype was recovered from a man younger than 35 who had mild COVID-19 (a few samples of this study predate the infection). Cell type and time point are not known. CDR3 in amino acids: CASSVERGETQYF. CDR3 coding DNA: TGTGCCAGCAGCGTAGAGAGAGGAGAGACCCAGTACTTC.